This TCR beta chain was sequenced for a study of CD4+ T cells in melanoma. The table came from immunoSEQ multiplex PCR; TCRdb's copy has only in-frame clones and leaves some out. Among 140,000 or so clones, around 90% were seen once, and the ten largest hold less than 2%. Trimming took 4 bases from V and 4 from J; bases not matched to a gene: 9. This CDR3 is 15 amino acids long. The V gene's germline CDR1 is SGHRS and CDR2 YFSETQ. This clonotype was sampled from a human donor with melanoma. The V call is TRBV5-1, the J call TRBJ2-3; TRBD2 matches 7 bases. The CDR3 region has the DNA TGCGCCAGCAGCCCCACCGGGGGGTCGGCAGATACGCAGTATTTT. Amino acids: CASSPTGGSADTQYF.